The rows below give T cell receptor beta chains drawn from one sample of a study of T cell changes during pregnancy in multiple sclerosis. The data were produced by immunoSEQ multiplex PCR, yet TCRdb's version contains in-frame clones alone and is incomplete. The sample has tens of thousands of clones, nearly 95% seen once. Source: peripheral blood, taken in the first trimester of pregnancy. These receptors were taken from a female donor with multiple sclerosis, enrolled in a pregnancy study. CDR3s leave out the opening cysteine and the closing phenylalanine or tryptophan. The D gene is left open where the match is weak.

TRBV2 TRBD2 ASSRGLAGGLETQY
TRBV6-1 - ASSARAF
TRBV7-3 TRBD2 ASSSSGGKETQY
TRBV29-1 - SVSGPYGYT
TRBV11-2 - ASSLGIIDTDTQY
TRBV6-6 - ASSSDSYEQY
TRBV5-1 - ASSAGAEETQY
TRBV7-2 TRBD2 ASSSGLAGALGTQY
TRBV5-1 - ASSTSNYGYT
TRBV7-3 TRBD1 ASSKEQGNGYT
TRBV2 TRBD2 ASSDKRGAGVYGELF
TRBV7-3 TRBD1 ASRKAGTAYEQY
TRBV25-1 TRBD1 ASSDTGQAREKLF
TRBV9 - ASSVYAGYSYEQY
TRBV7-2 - ASSFRSNQPQH
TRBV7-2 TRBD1 ASTNSRTGGNNEQF
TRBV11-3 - ASSLRTRRGYNSPLH
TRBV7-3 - ASSLGHRGTEAF
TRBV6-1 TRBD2 ASSERVGGGENIQY
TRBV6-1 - ASSERARAEQY
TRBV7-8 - ASSLSLNTEAF
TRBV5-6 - ASSFMGGGEAF
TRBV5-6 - ASSFGGSGNTIY
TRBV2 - ASTYQVYEQY
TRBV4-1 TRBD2 ASSQVPPGLRETQY
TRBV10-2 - ASSEYSPASTEAF
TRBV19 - ASSIRSSGNTIY